This TCR beta chain was sequenced in a study of blood T cell repertoires in COVID-19. Overall study: From T cells, B-cell-depleted T cells, or PBMCs came the material, which was cDNA or gDNA.

Losses at the gene ends were 4 bases for V and 0 bases for J; bases not matched to a gene: 14. This CDR3 is built from 19 residues. Germline V gene data show CDR1 as MNHNS and CDR2 as SASEGT. The method was immunoSEQ multiplex PCR; TCRdb's version includes in-frame clones alone and lacks a portion of them. The sample yields over 85,000 clones, more than 80% seen once. The source material was peripheral blood. The chain has TRBV6-1 and TRBJ2-3; 9 bases are a match to TRBD2. This sequence originates from a human donor in a cohort sampled during active COVID-19. The CDR3 nucleotides read TGTGCCAGCAGTGCCGGGTTTGGGCGCGGGGGGGTTAGCACAGATACGCAGTATTTT. It translates to CASSAGFGRGGVSTDTQYF.